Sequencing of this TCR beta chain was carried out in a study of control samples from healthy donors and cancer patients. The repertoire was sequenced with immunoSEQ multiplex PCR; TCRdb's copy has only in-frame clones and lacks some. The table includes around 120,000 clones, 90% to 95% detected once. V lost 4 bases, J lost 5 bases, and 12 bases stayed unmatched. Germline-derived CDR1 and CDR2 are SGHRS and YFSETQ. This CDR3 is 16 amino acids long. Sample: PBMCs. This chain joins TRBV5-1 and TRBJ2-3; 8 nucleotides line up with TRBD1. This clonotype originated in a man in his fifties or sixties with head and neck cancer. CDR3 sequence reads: CASSPRGLLPLDTQYF. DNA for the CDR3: TGCGCCAGCAGCCCCAGGGGGCTCCTCCCACTAGATACGCAGTATTTT.